This T cell receptor (beta chain) was captured in a study of immune evolution from preneoplasia to lung adenocarcinoma. The assay was immunoSEQ multiplex PCR, and TCRdb's table has in-frame clones only and misses some. The sample includes 8,000 to 8,500 clones, 60% to 80% of them seen just once. The CDR3 length is 15 residues. Germline loops: CDR1 ENHRY, CDR2 SYGVKD. V was pared by 10 bases and J by 2 bases, with 8 bases of the junction left unmatched. The chain links TRBV10-3 to TRBJ2-7, with TRBD2 matching over 13 bases. The receptor's source is a person aged 55-79 years with lung adenocarcinoma. The sample was FFPE adjacent normal lung tissue. The CDR3 coding sequence is TGTGCCACAAGACCCGGACTAGCGGGGGCCTACGAGCAGTACTTC. Protein product: CATRPGLAGAYEQYF.